The next 25 T cell receptor beta chains were all read from a single sample in a study of T-cell memory formation after mild COVID-19. Each CDR3 protein gets one entry after TCRdb re-called the 5' RACE reads with MiXCR. This table has more than 100,000 distinct CDR3 sequences, 5% to 6.5% appearing once. The sample consisted of PBMCs or a T cell subset sorted from them (not recorded which). The origin of the receptors is an adult woman who had mild COVID-19 (a few samples of this study predate the infection). Cell type and time point are not known.

This clonotype was recorded at least ten times. The chain couples TRBV7-9 to TRBJ2-7; 7 bases align to TRBD2. Looked up from germline, CDR1 is SEHNR and CDR2 is FQNEAQ (reference sequence). With 4 bases clipped from V and 1 base from J, the junction kept 13 bases outside the gene matches. This CDR3 spans 17 amino acids. CDR3 region: CASSWWGAGAGSYEQYF. For the CDR3, the DNA is TGTGCCAGCAGCTGGTGGGGCGCGGGAGCCGGTTCCTACGAGCAGTACTTC. Based on the CDR3 plus reference TRBV7-9 and TRBJ2-7, the full variable domain is DTGVSQNPRHKITKRGQNVTFRCDPISEHNRLYWYRQTLGQGPEFLTYFQNEAQLEKSRLLSDRFSAERPKGSFSTLEIQRTEQGDSAMYLCASSWWGAGAGSYEQYFGPGTRLTVT.

The rearrangement joins TRBV7-2 to TRBJ2-1; 8 nucleotides align to TRBD2. V dropped 5 bases and J dropped 8; count of bases not matched to a gene: 11. The CDR3 contains 15 residues. In germline, CDR1 is SGHTA, CDR2 FQGNSA. CDR3 amino acids: CASSPPRGGSDEQFF. The CDR3 DNA is TGTGCCAGCAGCCCCCCTCGGGGGGGGTCGGATGAGCAGTTCTTC.

This clonotype was detected only a few times. The chain is built from TRBV5-1 and TRBJ1-4, with no clear D. CDR3 size: 11 residues. CDR1 and CDR2 from the germline V gene are SGHRS and YFSETQ. With 4 bases removed from V and 16 bases from J, the gap between germline ends came to 14 bases. CDR3 DNA sequence: TGCGCCAGCAGCGAAGGAGACCGTCAGTTTTTT. This translates into CASSEGDRQFF.

This clonotype was picked up a small number of times. This rearrangement joins TRBV3-1 to TRBJ2-3; D not certain. Trimming pared 0 bases from V and 15 bases from J, leaving 13 bases between. This CDR3 is built from 12 residues. The germline CDR1 and CDR2 sequences are LGHDT and YNNKEL (reference sequence). The CDR3: CASSQDAAKCYF. CDR3 DNA: TGTGCCAGCAGCCAAGATGCCGCGAAGTGTTATTTT.

This clonotype was counted a few times. This chain joins TRBV2 and TRBJ1-1, with 9 positions matching TRBD1. V gave up 6 bases and J gave up 8 bases; unmatched junction bases: 7. The germline CDR1 and CDR2 sequences are SNHLY and FYNNEI. There are 13 residues in the CDR3. CDR3 sequence reads: CASRLTGGGEAFF. The CDR3 DNA sequence: TGTGCCAGCAGATTAACAGGGGGCGGCGAAGCTTTCTTT.

The chain employs TRBV5-1 and TRBJ2-7; D could derive from TRBD1 or TRBD2 (6 bases each). V was cut by 0 bases and J by 0 bases, with 28 bases left in between. There are 21 residues in the CDR3. CDR1 SGHRS and CDR2 YFSETQ come from the germline V gene. The CDR3 here is CASSLGLTKTGRDFFSYEQYF. The CDR3 bases are TGCGCCAGCAGCTTGGGATTGACTAAGACAGGAAGGGACTTCTTCTCCTACGAGCAGTACTTC.

At least ten counts were recorded for this clonotype. The chain combines TRBV20-1 with TRBJ2-4, with TRBD1 matching 7 bases. CDR3 length: 18 residues. The germline CDR1 and CDR2 sequences are DFQATT and SNEGSKA (reference sequence). The V segment lost 5 bases and the J segment 0 bases; nucleotides outside the gene matches: 16. Here the CDR3 reads CSAVTPRNQGEAKNIQYF. In nucleotides, the CDR3 is TGCAGTGCTGTGACCCCCCGGAATCAGGGGGAAGCCAAAAACATTCAGTACTTC.

The V call is TRBV7-6, the J call TRBJ2-3; D is unresolved. Germline CDR1 reads SGHVS; CDR2 reads FNYEAQ. V lost 5 bases, J lost 6 bases, and 9 bases lay in between. The CDR3 is 12 residues long. Written as DNA, the CDR3 is TGTGCCAGCAGCCTCTTAAGGGATACGCAGTATTTT. Amino acid sequence: CASSLLRDTQYF.

This clonotype showed up just a few times. The J gene is TRBJ1-2, the V gene TRBV11-1; 12 bases are a match to TRBD1. CDR1 is SGHAT and CDR2 is FQDESV in the germline V gene (reference sequence). The CDR3 runs to 17 residues. V shed 6 bases, J shed 4 bases, and the junction held 12 bases outside the gene matches. The CDR3 sequence: CASSRRDRGLLGYGYTF. For the CDR3, the DNA is TGTGCCAGCAGTCGCCGGGACAGGGGGCTTTTGGGCTATGGCTACACCTTC.

This chain joins TRBV4-3 and TRBJ2-7; the D is unclear. The CDR3 sequence is 15 residues long. Germline-derived CDR1 and CDR2 are LGHNA and YSLEER. The V end lost 0 bases, the J end lost 3 bases, and 12 bases lay between the germline ends. The CDR3 coding sequence is TGCGCCAGCAGCCAAGATAGCCTAACCTACTACGAGCAGTACTTC. It encodes CASSQDSLTYYEQYF.

The table lists this clonotype with many counts. The V and J genes are TRBV20-1 and TRBJ2-5, with 9 bases that match TRBD2. The ends lost 3 bases at V and 1 base at J; junction bases unmatched: 12. The germline CDR1 and CDR2 sequences are DFQATT and SNEGSKA (reference sequence). This CDR3 spans 17 amino acids. The CDR3 region is CSASTAYLAGAQETQYF. In nucleotides, the CDR3 is TGCAGTGCTAGTACTGCCTACTTAGCGGGGGCCCAAGAGACCCAGTACTTC.

This chain connects TRBV20-1 to TRBJ1-2; D is perhaps TRBD1 (5 bases). Trimming took off 1 base at V and 6 bases at J, with 9 bases between the two ends. The CDR3 runs to 12 residues. In germline, CDR1 is DFQATT, CDR2 SNEGSKA (reference sequence). The CDR3 DNA is TGCAGTGCTAGAGCAGGGTGGGATGGCTACACCTTC. Translation gives CSARAGWDGYTF.

This clonotype was found many times. The genes are TRBV28 and TRBJ2-4; no clear D gene. The V gene's germline CDR1 is MDHEN and CDR2 SYDVKM. This CDR3 is built from 17 residues. Deletions cut 3 bases from V and 0 bases from J, with 15 bases between. The CDR3 loop is CASSLGSVVLAKNIQYF. The DNA for the CDR3 is TGTGCCAGCAGTTTGGGTTCGGTCGTACTAGCCAAAAACATTCAGTACTTC.

This clonotype was found a few times. The chain links TRBV18 to TRBJ1-4; D gene unclear. With 0 bases removed from V and 4 bases from J, the gap between germline ends came to 9 bases. From germline, CDR1 is KGHSH and CDR2 LQKENI. This CDR3 comprises 15 residues. CDR3 in amino acids: CASSPPQPLNEKLFF. The CDR3 bases are TGTGCCAGCTCACCACCCCAGCCTCTTAATGAAAAACTGTTTTTT.

The chain uses TRBV18 and TRBJ1-2; D not resolved. V was shortened by 0 bases and J by 6 bases, with 14 bases between the two germline ends. This CDR3 has 15 residues. Germline assignment: CDR1 KGHSH and CDR2 LQKENI. The CDR3 DNA reads as TGTGCCAGCTCACCACCGTTGCCGCCTGGGAATGGCTACACCTTC. This gives the protein CASSPPLPPGNGYTF.

This chain links TRBV19 with TRBJ2-2; D may correspond to TRBD1 or TRBD2 (5 bases each). This CDR3 spans 13 amino acids. The germline gives CDR1 LNHDA, CDR2 SQIVND (reference sequence). V was cut by 3 bases and J by 5 bases, with 7 bases left in between. CDR3 sequence (DNA): TGTGCCAGTAGTATGTGGGGGACCGGGGAGCTGTTTTTT. It specifies CASSMWGTGELFF.

The V gene is TRBV29-1, the J gene TRBJ1-1; perhaps TRBD1 as D (5 bases). Germline V gene lookup returns CDR1 SQVTM and CDR2 ANQGSEA. Trimming removed 7 bases at V and 0 bases at J, with 12 bases between. The CDR3 is 13 amino acids. As DNA, the CDR3 is TGCAGCGCTGAGGAGGGGTTGAACACTGAAGCTTTCTTT. This codes for CSAEEGLNTEAFF.

Comments on this clonotype: An end of the junction does not agree with germline; a read error may underlie this. The gene calls are TRBV12-3 or TRBV12-4 and TRBJ1-2; no firm D call. The CDR3 covers 13 residues. The CDR3 DNA sequence: TGTGCCAGCAGCCACCTCATCAACTATGGCTACTCCTTC. Its protein is CASSHLINYGYSF.

This clonotype was counted ten times or more. The genes are TRBV5-1 and TRBJ2-7; D ambiguous. CDR3 length: 15 amino acids. From germline, CDR1 is SGHRS and CDR2 YFSETQ. V lost 3 bases and J 2 bases, leaving 15 bases between the germline ends. The CDR3 coding sequence is TGCGCCAGCAGCTACCGGGCCGGTGAAGCCTACGAGCAGTACTTC. Its protein is CASSYRAGEAYEQYF.

This chain links TRBV6-5 with TRBJ1-6; perhaps TRBD1 as D (6 bases). The length of the CDR3 is 15 residues. V was pared by 6 bases and J by 10 bases, with 19 bases between. Per germline, CDR1 MNHEY and CDR2 SVGAGI. The DNA for the CDR3 is TGTGCCAGCAGCCGCGACAGGCCAAGGGAATCACCCCTCCACTTT. The encoded protein is CASSRDRPRESPLHF.

This clonotype was recorded at least ten times. V gene TRBV5-1 combines with J gene TRBJ1-6; D is possibly TRBD1 (6 bases). V was pared by 4 bases and J by 7 bases, with 12 bases between. Germline CDR1 is SGHRS and CDR2 is YFSETQ. This CDR3 has 14 amino acids. The CDR3 DNA reads as TGCGCCAGCAGCGCCCGGGACAAGAATTCACCCCTCCACTTT. Its protein product is CASSARDKNSPLHF.

This clonotype came up a few times. The rearrangement links TRBV2 to TRBJ1-6; unclear D gene. V was clipped by 4 bases and J by 7 bases, with 8 bases between them. The CDR3 covers 13 residues. Germline assignment: CDR1 SNHLY and CDR2 FYNNEI. The CDR3 reads CASSGSGNSPLHF. The CDR3 DNA sequence: TGTGCCAGCAGTGGTAGTGGGAATTCACCCCTCCACTTT. Based on the CDR3 plus reference TRBV2 and TRBJ1-6, the full variable domain is EPEVTQTPSHQVTQMGQEVILRCVPISNHLYFYWYRQILGQKVEFLVSFYNNEISEKSEIFDDQFSVERPDGSNFTLKIRSTKLEDSAMYFCASSGSGNSPLHFGNGTRLTVT.

V usage is TRBV15 and J usage is TRBJ1-1; the D gene is possibly TRBD1 (6 bases). CDR1 LNHNV and CDR2 YYDKDF come from the germline V gene (reference sequence). V gave up 0 bases and J gave up 1 base, with 9 bases separating them. The CDR3 totals 15 residues. The CDR3 sequence: CATSRDQGGNTEAFF. The CDR3 nucleotides read TGTGCCACCAGCAGAGATCAAGGGGGGAACACTGAAGCTTTCTTT.

This chain joins TRBV7-3 and TRBJ2-5; 7 nucleotides align to TRBD2. CDR1 SGHTA and CDR2 FQGTGA come from the germline V gene. V was clipped by 2 bases and J by 5 bases; unmatched bases: 5. The CDR3 consists of 14 residues. The CDR3 coding sequence is TGTGCCAGCAGCTTATACGGGGGGTGGGAGACCCAGTACTTC. Amino acids: CASSLYGGWETQYF.

This clonotype was seen many times. The V call is TRBV5-1, the J call TRBJ2-2, with 8 bases matching TRBD1. Germline assignment: CDR1 SGHRS and CDR2 YFSETQ. The length of the CDR3 is 14 residues. The ends lost 4 bases at V and 4 bases at J; junction bases unmatched: 3. The CDR3 loop reads CASSTGQGTGELFF. In nucleotides, the CDR3 is TGCGCCAGCAGCACTGGACAGGGCACCGGGGAGCTGTTTTTT.